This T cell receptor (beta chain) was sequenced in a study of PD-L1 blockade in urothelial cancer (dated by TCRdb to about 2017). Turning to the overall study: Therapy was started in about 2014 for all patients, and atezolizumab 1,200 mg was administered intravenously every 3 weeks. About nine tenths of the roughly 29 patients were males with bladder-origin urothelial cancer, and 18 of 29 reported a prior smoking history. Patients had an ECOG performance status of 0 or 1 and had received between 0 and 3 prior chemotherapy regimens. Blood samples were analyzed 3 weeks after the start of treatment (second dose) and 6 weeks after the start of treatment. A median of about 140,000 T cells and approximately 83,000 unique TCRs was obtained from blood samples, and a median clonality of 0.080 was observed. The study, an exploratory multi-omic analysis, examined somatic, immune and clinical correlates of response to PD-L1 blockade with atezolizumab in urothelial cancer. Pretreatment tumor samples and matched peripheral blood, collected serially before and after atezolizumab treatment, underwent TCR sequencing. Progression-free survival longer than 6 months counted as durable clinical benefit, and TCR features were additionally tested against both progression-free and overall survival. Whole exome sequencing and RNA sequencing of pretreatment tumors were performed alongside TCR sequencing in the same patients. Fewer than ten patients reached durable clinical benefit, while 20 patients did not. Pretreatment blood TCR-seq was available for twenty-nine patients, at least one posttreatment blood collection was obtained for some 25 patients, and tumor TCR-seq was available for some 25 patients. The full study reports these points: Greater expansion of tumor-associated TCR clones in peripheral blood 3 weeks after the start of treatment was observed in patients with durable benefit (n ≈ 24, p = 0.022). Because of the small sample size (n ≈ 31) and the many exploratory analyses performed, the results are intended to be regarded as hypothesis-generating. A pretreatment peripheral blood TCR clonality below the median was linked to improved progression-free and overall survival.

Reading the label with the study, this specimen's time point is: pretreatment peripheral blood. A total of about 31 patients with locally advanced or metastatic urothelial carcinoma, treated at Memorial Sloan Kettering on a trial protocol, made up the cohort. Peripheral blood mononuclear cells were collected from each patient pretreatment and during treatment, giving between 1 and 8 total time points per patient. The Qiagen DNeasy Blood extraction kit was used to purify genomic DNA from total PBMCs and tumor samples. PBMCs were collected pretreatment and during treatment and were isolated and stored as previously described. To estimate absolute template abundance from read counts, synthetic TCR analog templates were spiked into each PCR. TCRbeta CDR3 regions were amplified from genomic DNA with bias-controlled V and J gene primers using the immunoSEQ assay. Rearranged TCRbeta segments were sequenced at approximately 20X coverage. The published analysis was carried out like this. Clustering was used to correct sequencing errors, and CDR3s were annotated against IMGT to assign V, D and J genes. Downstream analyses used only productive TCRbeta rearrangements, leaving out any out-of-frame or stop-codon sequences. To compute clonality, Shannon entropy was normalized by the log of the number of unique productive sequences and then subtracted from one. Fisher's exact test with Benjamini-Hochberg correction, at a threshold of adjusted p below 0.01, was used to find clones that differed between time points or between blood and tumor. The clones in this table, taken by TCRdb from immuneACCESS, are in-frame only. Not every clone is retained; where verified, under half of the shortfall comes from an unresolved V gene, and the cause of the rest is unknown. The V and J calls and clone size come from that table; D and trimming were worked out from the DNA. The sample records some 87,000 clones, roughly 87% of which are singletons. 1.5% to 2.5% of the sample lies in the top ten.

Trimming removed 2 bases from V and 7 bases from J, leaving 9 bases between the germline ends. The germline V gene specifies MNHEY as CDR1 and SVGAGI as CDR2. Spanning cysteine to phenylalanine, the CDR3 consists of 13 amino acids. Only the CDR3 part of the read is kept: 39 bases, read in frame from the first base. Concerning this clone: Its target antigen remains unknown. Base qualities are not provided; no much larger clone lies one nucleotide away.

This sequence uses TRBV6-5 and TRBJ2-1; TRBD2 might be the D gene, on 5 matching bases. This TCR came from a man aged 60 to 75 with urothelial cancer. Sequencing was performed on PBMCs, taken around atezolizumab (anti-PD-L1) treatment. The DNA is TGTGCCAGCAGTTACAGAGGGCTGAATGAGCAGTTCTTC. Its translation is CASSYRGLNEQFF.